This entry features one T cell receptor beta chain sequence. Germline V lookup: CDR1 LNHDA, CDR2 SQIVND (reference sequence). Deletions cut 7 bases from V and 3 bases from J, with 12 bases between. This CDR3 region has 13 residues. This sample is drawn from a study of shared clonotypes between healthy human individuals. Across several immunoSEQ plates, the genomic DNA of each subset was split evenly. In the authors' workflow: ImmunoSEQ gave junction-only sequences without quality scores, so filtering differed. Method: immunoSEQ multiplex PCR; TCRdb's copy keeps in-frame clones and lacks some. That table supplies the V and J calls and clone size; D and trimming were determined from the DNA. The table records about 2.3 million clones, about 90% of them present only once.

This sequence joins TRBV19 and TRBJ1-2; D is possibly TRBD1 (6 bases). Sequencing was done on a sample of naive CD4+ T cells from PBMCs. As for subset: CD45RA+ positively selected. This clonotype was obtained from a man aged 18-30 years in good health. Some clones in this sample may be carry-over from other donors' samples. The CDR3 loop reads CASIRRGDYGYTF. The CDR3 nucleotides are TGTGCCAGTATTCGCAGGGGTGACTATGGCTACACCTTC.